The present T cell receptor (beta chain) was sequenced within a study of cytomegalovirus exposure and HLA in healthy donors. Concerning this clone itself: Its specificity is not known.

General study points: Near-uniform donor sequencing depth was presumed by presence/absence analyses. It was shown in a later analysis that HLA-associated TCR beta chains were more clonally expanded than other, equally common chains. In an earlier analysis, productive rearrangement rates for most beta V segments clustered near 87% or 30%.

This CDR3 contains 13 residues. CDR1 is SGHDN, CDR2 FVKESK, per germline. With 3 bases removed from V and 6 bases from J, the gap between germline ends came to 6 bases. The study ran its PCR with 60 Vbeta and 13 Jbeta primers. How the authors handled the data: An analysis that came later counted some 80 million unique TCR beta chains, approximately 10 million shared. The repertoire was sequenced with immunoSEQ multiplex PCR; TCRdb's copy has only in-frame clones and lacks some. Clone size and V and J calls were adopted from that table, with D and trimming inferred from the DNA. The data hold 90,000 to 140,000 clones, with under 85% observed a single time.

The chain joins TRBV14 to TRBJ1-6, with unresolved D. The sequence was obtained from a man younger than 45 in good health and CMV-seronegative. Material for sequencing was PBMCs. CDR3 in DNA: TGTGCCAGCAGCCACCCCCGTAATTCACCCCTCCACTTT. This codes for CASSHPRNSPLHF.